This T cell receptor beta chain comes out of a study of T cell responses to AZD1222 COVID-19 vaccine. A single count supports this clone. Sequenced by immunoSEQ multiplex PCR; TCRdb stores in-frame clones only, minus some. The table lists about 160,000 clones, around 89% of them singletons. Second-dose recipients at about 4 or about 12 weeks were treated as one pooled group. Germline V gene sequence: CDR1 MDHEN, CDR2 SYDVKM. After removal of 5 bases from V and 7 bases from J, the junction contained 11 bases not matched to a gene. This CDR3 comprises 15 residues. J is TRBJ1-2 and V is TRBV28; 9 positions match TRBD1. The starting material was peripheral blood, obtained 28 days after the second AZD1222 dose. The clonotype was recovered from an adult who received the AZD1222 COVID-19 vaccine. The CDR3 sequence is CASSVSGTGYSGYTF. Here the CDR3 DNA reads TGTGCCAGCAGTGTGTCCGGGACAGGGTACAGTGGCTACACCTTC.